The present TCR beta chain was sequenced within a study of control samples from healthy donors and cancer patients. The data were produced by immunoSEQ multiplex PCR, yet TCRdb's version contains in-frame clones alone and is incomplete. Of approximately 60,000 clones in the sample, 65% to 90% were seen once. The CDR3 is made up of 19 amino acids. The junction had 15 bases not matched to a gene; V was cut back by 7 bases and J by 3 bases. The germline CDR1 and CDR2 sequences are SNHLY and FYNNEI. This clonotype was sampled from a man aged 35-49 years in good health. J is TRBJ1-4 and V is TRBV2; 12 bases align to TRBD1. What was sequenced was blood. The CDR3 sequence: CASKYRRDRGLRSNEKLFF. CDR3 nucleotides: TGTGCCAGCAAATATCGAAGGGACAGGGGGCTTCGCTCTAATGAAAAACTGTTTTTT. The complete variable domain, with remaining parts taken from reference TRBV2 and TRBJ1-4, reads EPEVTQTPSHQVTQMGQEVILRCVPISNHLYFYWYRQILGQKVEFLVSFYNNEISEKSEIFDDQFSVERPDGSNFTLKIRSTKLEDSAMYFCASKYRRDRGLRSNEKLFFGSGTQLSVL.